This record covers a single TCR beta chain. What it binds is unknown. The CDR3 loop spans 15 amino acids. Germline CDR1 and CDR2: MGHRA and YSYEKL. V shed 3 bases and J shed 3 bases, with 14 bases lying between them. The data were taken from a study of T-cell memory formation after mild COVID-19. Sample barcodes and UMIs were carried by the TCR alpha and TCR beta cDNA libraries that 5'RACE generated with constant-segment primers. From the 5' RACE reads, TCRdb called clonotypes with MiXCR, one entry per CDR3 protein. The sample has 400,000 to 450,000 distinct CDR3 sequences; approximately 19% are singletons. Study conclusions and caveats: A second wave expanding day 15 to 37 was CD4+-biased; contracting clones were balanced. Nothing showed for sure that second-wave clones peaking on day 37 were SARS-CoV-2 specific. Mainly CM and EM harbored the contracting CD4+ clones; mainly EMRA harbored the CD8+ ones.

The J gene is TRBJ1-1, the V gene TRBV4-1; a possible D gene is TRBD1 (5 bases). Input material: PBMCs or a T cell subset sorted from them (not recorded which). The sequence was obtained from a man aged 18-30 years who had mild COVID-19 (a few samples of this study predate the infection). Cell type and time point are not known. In nucleotides, the CDR3 is TGCGCCAGCAGCCAGACGGAGGGAGGGGACACTGAAGCTTTCTTT. Encoded protein: CASSQTEGGDTEAFF.